This T cell receptor (beta chain) was obtained from a study of cytomegalovirus exposure and HLA in healthy donors. Whole-study findings and limits: Most sequenced TCRs were rare (though some public TCRs occurred in many donors). There were a few CMV-associated chains whose specificity for CMV antigens was confirmed in vitro. According to a subsequent analysis, TCR clusters from the first cohort were inclined to appear together in the roughly 110 validation repertoires.

This clone was counted a single time. The antigen remains undetermined. Sequenced by immunoSEQ multiplex PCR; TCRdb stores in-frame clones only, minus some. The sample contains 150,000 to 200,000 clones, around 87% of which appear only once. This clonotype was obtained from a woman in her twenties or thirties in good health and CMV-seronegative. Sequencing was done on a sample of PBMCs.

Here the CDR3 DNA reads TGCGCCAGCAGCAGCGGGGAACTACCCTCTACCTACGAGCAGTACTTC. Translation: CASSSGELPSTYEQYF. The rearrangement uses TRBV5-1 and TRBJ2-7; 7 nucleotides align to TRBD2. This CDR3 contains 16 residues. Per the germline V gene, CDR1 is SGHRS and CDR2 is YFSETQ. The J segment lost 2 bases and the V segment lost 4 bases, leaving 12 bases of the junction unmatched.